Presented here are 10 T cell receptor beta chains from one specimen sequenced in a study of EBV T-cell therapy then PD-1 blockade in nasopharyngeal carcinoma. Time point defined: 266 days after commencement of treatment, after nivolumab therapy. Noted treatment: AdE1-LMPpoly-expanded autologous EBV-specific T-cell therapy followed by anti-PD-1 nivolumab. Data came from immunoSEQ multiplex PCR; TCRdb stores just in-frame clones and leaves some out. This table has roughly 20,000 clones, roughly 80% appearing once. For these TCRs, the target antigens are not known. This specimen was CD8+ T cells from blood, taken at roughly day 280 from a patient whose treatment included autologous EBV-specific T cells and nivolumab. Receptor source: a man in his forties or fifties with nasopharyngeal carcinoma.

The count of this clone is one. This rearrangement joins TRBV7-9 to TRBJ2-2; D is perhaps TRBD1 (6 bases). CDR3 size: 15 residues. CDR1 is SEHNR and CDR2 is FQNEAQ in the germline V gene (reference sequence). V lost 3 bases and J lost 0, with 8 bases in between. The CDR3 DNA reads as TGTGCCAGCAGCTTTGGGGGCGCGAACACCGGGGAGCTGTTTTTT. Translated, it gives CASSFGGANTGELFF.

The chain joins TRBV14 to TRBJ1-2; 7 bases align to TRBD1. Losses at the gene ends were 5 bases for V and 5 bases for J; bases not matched to a gene: 5. The CDR3 sequence is 13 residues long. In germline, CDR1 is SGHDN, CDR2 FVKESK. CDR3: CASSLYRGYGYTF. The DNA of the CDR3 is TGTGCCAGCAGCTTGTACAGGGGTTATGGCTACACCTTC.

The gene calls are TRBV13 and TRBJ2-1; D may be TRBD1 or TRBD2 (5 bases each). This CDR3 contains 16 residues. CDR1 PRHDT and CDR2 FYEKMQ come from the germline V gene (reference sequence). Trimming stripped 0 bases from V and 9 bases from J, with 18 bases between. CDR3 region: CASSLGTGLGSGEQFF. CDR3 DNA sequence: TGTGCCAGCAGCTTAGGGACGGGGCTAGGTTCTGGTGAGCAGTTCTTC.

This chain uses TRBV24-1 with TRBJ2-3; tentatively, D is TRBD2 (5 bases). Germline loops: CDR1 KGHDR, CDR2 SFDVKD. The CDR3 is 15 amino acids. The V and J ends lost 1 base and 7 bases respectively, with 14 bases between them. CDR3 nucleotides: TGTGCCACCAGTGATTTAGTTAGGGAGCCAAATACGCAGTATTTT. Amino acids: CATSDLVREPNTQYF.

The V gene is TRBV7-9, the J gene TRBJ2-2, with 7 bases aligning to TRBD2. The CDR3 contains 16 residues. Germline CDR1 and CDR2: SEHNR and FQNEAQ (reference sequence). After removal of 5 bases from V and 4 bases from J, the junction contained 10 bases not matched to a gene. The CDR3 sequence is CASSPWGGESTGELFF. The CDR3 DNA is TGTGCCAGCAGCCCCTGGGGAGGGGAGAGCACCGGGGAGCTGTTTTTT.

The genes are TRBV7-7 and TRBJ2-5, with D tentatively TRBD2 (5 bases). The germline CDR1 and CDR2 sequences are SSHAT and FNYEAQ (reference sequence). Trimming left V 2 bases short and J 4 bases short, with 14 bases between. The CDR3 consists of 15 residues. As DNA, the CDR3 is TGTGCCAGCAGCTTATTCGGGAACCCAAGAGAGACCCAGTACTTC. Translated: CASSLFGNPRETQYF.

This clone occurred once. The chain couples TRBV9 to TRBJ2-2, with a tentative D call TRBD2 (6 bases). V lost 6 bases to trimming and J lost 7 bases, with 7 bases between them. The germline CDR1 and CDR2 sequences are SGDLS and YYNGEE. The CDR3 loop spans 11 amino acids. CDR3 nucleotides: TGTGCCAGCATGGAGGGCGGGGAGCTGTTTTTT. Its protein is CASMEGGELFF.

The V gene is TRBV15, the J gene TRBJ1-5, with TRBD1 identical over 9 bases. Germline lookup yields CDR1 LNHNV and CDR2 YYDKDF (reference sequence). The CDR3 covers 14 residues. V gave up 8 bases and J gave up 3 bases; unmatched junction bases: 5. The CDR3 here is CATVRDRDNQPQHF. The DNA for the CDR3 is TGTGCCACCGTCCGGGACAGGGACAATCAGCCCCAGCATTTT. The whole variable domain, filled in from reference TRBV15 and TRBJ1-5, reads DAMVIQNPRYQVTQFGKPVTLSCSQTLNHNVMYWYQQKSSQAPKLLFHYYDKDFNNEADTPDNFQSRRPNTSFCFLDIRSPGLGDTAMYLCATVRDRDNQPQHFGDGTRLSIL.

The genes are TRBV24-1 and TRBJ2-2; 10 bases are a match to TRBD1. This CDR3 is 15 amino acids long. V lost 5 bases and J lost 5; bases outside the gene matches: 4. Germline assignment: CDR1 KGHDR and CDR2 SFDVKD. CDR3 sequence: CATSGGTGATGELFF. CDR3 DNA: TGTGCCACCAGTGGCGGGACAGGGGCAACCGGGGAGCTGTTTTTT.

The count of this clone is one. The gene calls are TRBV9 and TRBJ2-1; D may be TRBD1 or TRBD2 (7 bases each). Germline-derived CDR1 and CDR2 are SGDLS and YYNGEE. The length of the CDR3 is 16 residues. Trimming removed 7 bases from V and 9 bases from J, with 26 bases in between. The CDR3 coding sequence is TGTGCCAGCGGGCCCCCTGGCAGGGAGGGGGCGGGTGAGCAGTTCTTC. It specifies CASGPPGREGAGEQFF.